The sample holds a few counts of the clone carrying this TCR beta chain. Its antigen is undetermined. V was clipped by 5 bases and J by 0 bases; unmatched bases: 6. From germline, CDR1 is SGHVS and CDR2 FNYEAQ. The CDR3 length is 16 residues. This specimen comes from a study of shared clonotypes between healthy human individuals. Profiling relied on immunoSEQ multiplex PCR, and the TCRdb table lists in-frame clones only, not all of them. The profile shows about 490,000 clones, about 85% of them singletons. Donors were Caucasian adults residing in Nashville, Tennessee, USA. Points from the study as a whole: The authors sampled blood alone, and tissue repertoires likely differ. Owing to a small donor count, the genetic and exposure-history diversity represented was limited.

The clonotype was recovered from a middle-aged woman in good health. Some clones in this sample may be carry-over from other donors' samples. Material: PBMCs. The chain links TRBV7-6 to TRBJ2-5; 10 positions match TRBD1. The chain's CDR3 is CASSPGQGGNQETQYF. As DNA, the CDR3 is TGTGCCAGCAGCCCCGGACAGGGGGGAAACCAAGAGACCCAGTACTTC.